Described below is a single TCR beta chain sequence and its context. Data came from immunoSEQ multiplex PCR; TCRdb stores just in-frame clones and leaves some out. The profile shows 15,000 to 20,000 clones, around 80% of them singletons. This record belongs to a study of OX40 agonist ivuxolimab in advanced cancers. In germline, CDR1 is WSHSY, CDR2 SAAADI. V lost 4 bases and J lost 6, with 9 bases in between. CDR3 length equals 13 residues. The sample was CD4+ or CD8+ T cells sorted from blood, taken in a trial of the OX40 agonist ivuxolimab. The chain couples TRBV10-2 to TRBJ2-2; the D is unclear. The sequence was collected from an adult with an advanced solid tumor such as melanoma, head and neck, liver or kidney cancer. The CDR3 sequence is CASSVLLPGELFF. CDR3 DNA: TGCGCCAGCAGTGTACTTCTACCCGGGGAGCTGTTTTTT.